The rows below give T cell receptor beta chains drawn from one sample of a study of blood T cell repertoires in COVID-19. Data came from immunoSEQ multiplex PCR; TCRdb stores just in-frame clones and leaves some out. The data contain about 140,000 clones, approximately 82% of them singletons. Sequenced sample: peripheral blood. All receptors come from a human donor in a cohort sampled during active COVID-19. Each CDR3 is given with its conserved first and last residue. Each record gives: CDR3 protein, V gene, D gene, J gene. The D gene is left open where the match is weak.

cdr3_aa: CASSLALYGYTF
v_call: TRBV28
d_call: -
j_call: TRBJ1-2

cdr3_aa: CASSPGTLYGYTF
v_call: TRBV14
d_call: -
j_call: TRBJ1-2

cdr3_aa: CASSPATGVRSYEQYF
v_call: TRBV18
d_call: TRBD1
j_call: TRBJ2-7

cdr3_aa: CASSIGDRVRGYTF
v_call: TRBV19
d_call: TRBD1
j_call: TRBJ1-2

cdr3_aa: CASSSVGTGVYEQYF
v_call: TRBV28
d_call: TRBD1
j_call: TRBJ2-7

cdr3_aa: CASRGTGGINSPLHF
v_call: TRBV7-9
d_call: TRBD1
j_call: TRBJ1-6

cdr3_aa: CASRGGQVSGNTIYF
v_call: TRBV19
d_call: TRBD1
j_call: TRBJ1-3

cdr3_aa: CASRELGGSGPTDTQYF
v_call: TRBV9
d_call: TRBD2
j_call: TRBJ2-3

cdr3_aa: CASSVVPSQETQYF
v_call: TRBV9
d_call: -
j_call: TRBJ2-5

cdr3_aa: CASSLVRGESSGNEQFF
v_call: TRBV7-8
d_call: TRBD2
j_call: TRBJ2-1

cdr3_aa: CASSQAWGGAGTEAFF
v_call: TRBV3-1/TRBV3-2
d_call: -
j_call: TRBJ1-1

cdr3_aa: CASSIGAEPYEQYF
v_call: TRBV19
d_call: -
j_call: TRBJ2-7

cdr3_aa: CATRSPRQGANQPQHF
v_call: TRBV28
d_call: TRBD1
j_call: TRBJ1-5

cdr3_aa: CASSPHFDNEKLFF
v_call: TRBV7-9
d_call: -
j_call: TRBJ1-4

cdr3_aa: CASSLGQGRRQPQHF
v_call: TRBV19
d_call: TRBD1
j_call: TRBJ1-5

cdr3_aa: CASSQTGATSTDTQYF
v_call: TRBV6-2/TRBV6-3
d_call: -
j_call: TRBJ2-3

cdr3_aa: CASSPGQGQPYEQYF
v_call: TRBV5-1
d_call: TRBD1
j_call: TRBJ2-7

cdr3_aa: CASSLVPRGSMGYTF
v_call: TRBV5-1
d_call: -
j_call: TRBJ1-2

cdr3_aa: CASSEAGAYQPQHF
v_call: TRBV19
d_call: -
j_call: TRBJ1-5

cdr3_aa: CASSSGGLGSYNSPLHF
v_call: TRBV11-2
d_call: -
j_call: TRBJ1-6

cdr3_aa: CASSLAGTRGSYNEQFF
v_call: TRBV7-3
d_call: TRBD2
j_call: TRBJ2-1

cdr3_aa: CASSKEDRLNYGYTF
v_call: TRBV21-1
d_call: -
j_call: TRBJ1-2

cdr3_aa: CASSDTGPTNEKLFF
v_call: TRBV5-1
d_call: -
j_call: TRBJ1-4

cdr3_aa: CASSLDGGGDNEQFF
v_call: TRBV5-1
d_call: TRBD2
j_call: TRBJ2-1

cdr3_aa: CASSTLPGQLMETQYF
v_call: TRBV5-1
d_call: TRBD1
j_call: TRBJ2-5

cdr3_aa: CAGPSGTSGSTGELFF
v_call: TRBV21-1
d_call: -
j_call: TRBJ2-2

cdr3_aa: CASSLASRVANYGYTF
v_call: TRBV7-8
d_call: -
j_call: TRBJ1-2

cdr3_aa: CASSQGGDTQYF
v_call: TRBV19
d_call: -
j_call: TRBJ2-3

cdr3_aa: CASSSPGLAGYEQYF
v_call: TRBV28
d_call: TRBD2
j_call: TRBJ2-7

cdr3_aa: CASSQYTSGRAYYTQYF
v_call: TRBV14
d_call: TRBD2
j_call: TRBJ2-3

cdr3_aa: CASSDPGSPSYEQYF
v_call: TRBV6-1
d_call: -
j_call: TRBJ2-7

cdr3_aa: CASSIDYSAVRHYGYTF
v_call: TRBV19
d_call: -
j_call: TRBJ1-2

cdr3_aa: CASSAGQPVDGYTF
v_call: TRBV21-1
d_call: -
j_call: TRBJ1-2

cdr3_aa: CAWEMPILTNYGYTF
v_call: TRBV30
d_call: -
j_call: TRBJ1-2

cdr3_aa: CASSRLAGPYEQYF
v_call: TRBV2
d_call: TRBD2
j_call: TRBJ2-7

cdr3_aa: CASSVGGRRRGREKLFF
v_call: TRBV9
d_call: -
j_call: TRBJ1-4

cdr3_aa: CASWGQADFEKLFF
v_call: TRBV19
d_call: TRBD1
j_call: TRBJ1-4

cdr3_aa: CASSPRGHSNQPQHF
v_call: TRBV28
d_call: -
j_call: TRBJ1-5

cdr3_aa: CASSYSRGSETQYF
v_call: TRBV6-5
d_call: -
j_call: TRBJ2-5

cdr3_aa: CASSFSTWGEARNEQFF
v_call: TRBV11-2
d_call: -
j_call: TRBJ2-1

cdr3_aa: CSVEGLAGLNEQFF
v_call: TRBV29-1
d_call: TRBD2
j_call: TRBJ2-1

cdr3_aa: CASSLAQGASGYTF
v_call: TRBV11-3
d_call: TRBD1
j_call: TRBJ1-2

cdr3_aa: CASSLGGYGYTF
v_call: TRBV28
d_call: -
j_call: TRBJ1-2

cdr3_aa: CASSSTGTRPNTQYF
v_call: TRBV7-2
d_call: TRBD2
j_call: TRBJ2-3

cdr3_aa: CASSLAVPNYGYTF
v_call: TRBV5-1
d_call: -
j_call: TRBJ1-2

cdr3_aa: CASRNRGAYEQYF
v_call: TRBV2
d_call: TRBD1
j_call: TRBJ2-7

cdr3_aa: CASSPQGAAYNEQFF
v_call: TRBV7-3
d_call: -
j_call: TRBJ2-1

cdr3_aa: CASSLDGTGANVLTF
v_call: TRBV5-1
d_call: -
j_call: TRBJ2-6

cdr3_aa: CASSYLAGASGEQFF
v_call: TRBV2
d_call: TRBD2
j_call: TRBJ2-1

cdr3_aa: CASSVTLGGQNEQFF
v_call: TRBV19
d_call: -
j_call: TRBJ2-1

cdr3_aa: CASRNARAMNTEAFF
v_call: TRBV3-1/TRBV3-2
d_call: -
j_call: TRBJ1-1

cdr3_aa: CASSDPFNGGNQPQHF
v_call: TRBV6-1
d_call: -
j_call: TRBJ1-5

cdr3_aa: CASSLPAGWGFAGYTF
v_call: TRBV23-1
d_call: -
j_call: TRBJ1-2

cdr3_aa: CASSHRGSYEQYF
v_call: TRBV7-2
d_call: -
j_call: TRBJ2-7

cdr3_aa: CASSEPSGPSYEQYF
v_call: TRBV7-2
d_call: TRBD2
j_call: TRBJ2-7